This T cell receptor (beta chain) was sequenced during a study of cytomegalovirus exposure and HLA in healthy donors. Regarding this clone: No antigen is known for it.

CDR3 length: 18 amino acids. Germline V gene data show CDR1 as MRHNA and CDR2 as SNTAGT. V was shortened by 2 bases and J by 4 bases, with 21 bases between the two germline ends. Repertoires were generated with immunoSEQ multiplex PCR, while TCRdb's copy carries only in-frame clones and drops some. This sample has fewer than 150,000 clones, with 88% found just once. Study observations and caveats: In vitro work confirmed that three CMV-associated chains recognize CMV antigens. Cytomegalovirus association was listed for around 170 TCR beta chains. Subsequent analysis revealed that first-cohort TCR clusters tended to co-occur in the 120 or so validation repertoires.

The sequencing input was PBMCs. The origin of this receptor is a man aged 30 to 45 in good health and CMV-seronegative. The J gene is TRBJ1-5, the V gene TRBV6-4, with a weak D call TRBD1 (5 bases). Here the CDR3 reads CASSDTVTGRVCNQPQHF. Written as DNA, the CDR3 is TGTGCCAGCAGTGACACTGTGACGGGCAGGGTATGTAATCAGCCCCAGCATTTT.